This T cell receptor beta chain is from a study of Graves' ophthalmopathy and Graves' hyperthyroidism. This clonotype was seen repeatedly, ten times or more. Amplified material comprised TCR beta CDR3 regions derived from RNA transcripts. HTBI primers primed a first-round RT-PCR, and a second-round multiplex PCR followed. MiXCR was run by TCRdb on the multiplex PCR reads, yielding one entry per CDR3 protein. The sample consists of about 390,000 distinct CDR3 sequences, about 15% of them appearing once. CDR1 and CDR2 (germline): MGHRA, YSYEKL. The V and J ends lost 8 bases and 2 bases, in that order; junction bases with no gene match: 8. The CDR3 is 16 amino acids.

This TCR derives from an adult woman with stable Graves' hyperthyroidism. The source material was peripheral blood. The V and J genes are TRBV4-1 and TRBJ2-6; 8 nucleotides agree with TRBD1. The CDR3 sequence: CASWGQVGPGANVLTF. CDR3 coding DNA: TGCGCCAGCTGGGGACAGGTGGGACCTGGGGCCAACGTCCTGACTTTC.